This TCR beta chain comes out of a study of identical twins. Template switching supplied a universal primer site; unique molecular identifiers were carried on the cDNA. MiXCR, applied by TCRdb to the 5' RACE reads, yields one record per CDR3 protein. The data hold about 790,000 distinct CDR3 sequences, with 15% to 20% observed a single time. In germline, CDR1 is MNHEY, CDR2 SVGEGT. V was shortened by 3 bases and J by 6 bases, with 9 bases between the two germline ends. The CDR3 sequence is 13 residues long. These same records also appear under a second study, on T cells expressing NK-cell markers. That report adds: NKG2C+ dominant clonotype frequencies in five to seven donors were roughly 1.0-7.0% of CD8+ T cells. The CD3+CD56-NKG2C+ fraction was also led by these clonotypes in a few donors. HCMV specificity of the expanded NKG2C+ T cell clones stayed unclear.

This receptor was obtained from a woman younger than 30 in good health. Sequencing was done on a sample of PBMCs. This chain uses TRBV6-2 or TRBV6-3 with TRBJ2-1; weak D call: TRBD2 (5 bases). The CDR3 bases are TGTGCCAGCAGTTATAGTCTAGCCAATGAGCAGTTCTTC. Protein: CASSYSLANEQFF.